The 26 T cell receptor beta chains given below trace back to one sample, sequenced in a study of T cells after yellow fever vaccination. One entry per CDR3 protein, called by TCRdb with MiXCR from the 5' RACE reads. The sample yields 250,000 to 300,000 distinct CDR3 sequences, 10% to 15% seen once. The input for sequencing was CD4+ T cells sorted from PBMCs, taken 45 days after the yellow fever booster vaccination. These receptors were obtained from a man in his thirties or forties who received the YFV17D yellow fever vaccine.

CDR3 region: CASSEREGNRGEQYF. The DNA for the CDR3 is TGTGCCAGCAGCGAGCGGGAGGGAAATCGGGGGGAGCAGTACTTC. The chain couples TRBV5-5 to TRBJ2-7, with 10 bases aligning to TRBD2. Looked up from germline, CDR1 is SGHKS and CDR2 is YYEKEE (reference sequence). After removal of 4 bases from V and 7 bases from J, the junction contained 11 bases not matched to a gene. The CDR3 spans 15 residues. The full variable domain, its missing parts supplied by reference TRBV5-5 and TRBJ2-7, is DAGVTQSPTHLIKTRGQQVTLRCSPISGHKSVSWYQQVLGQGPQFIFQYYEKEERGRGNFPDRFSARQFPNYSSELNVNALLLGDSALYLCASSEREGNRGEQYFGPGTRLTVT.

This clonotype appeared a few times. This chain links TRBV7-2 with TRBJ2-7; D gene unclear. The CDR3 contains 14 residues. V was pared by 0 bases and J by 3 bases, with 9 bases between. Per germline, CDR1 SGHTA and CDR2 FQGNSA. CDR3 amino acids: CASSLAGLNYEQYF. DNA of the CDR3: TGTGCCAGCAGCTTAGCCGGCCTTAACTACGAGCAGTACTTC.

This clonotype was observed a handful of times. This rearrangement joins TRBV2 to TRBJ2-7; D gene unclear. Germline CDR1 and CDR2: SNHLY and FYNNEI. This CDR3 has 14 amino acids. Between the trimmed V and J ends, which lost 2 bases and 4 bases, there was a span of 12 bases. The CDR3 bases are TGTGCCAGCAGTGAAAACGGTGGCCCATACGAGCAGTACTTC. As protein: CASSENGGPYEQYF.

V usage is TRBV12-3 or TRBV12-4 and J usage is TRBJ2-4; D is undetermined. V lost 4 bases and J lost 0, with 10 bases in between. CDR3 length equals 15 residues. CDR3 sequence (DNA): TGTGCCAGCAGTTCGACCGTTATAGCCAAAAACATTCAGTACTTC. It yields the protein CASSSTVIAKNIQYF.

This clonotype came up many times. This sequence joins TRBV20-1 and TRBJ2-2; D not certain. The CDR3 totals 15 residues. Germline loops: CDR1 DFQATT, CDR2 SNEGSKA (reference sequence). With 1 base removed from V and 1 base from J, the gap between germline ends came to 10 bases. In DNA form, the CDR3 reads TGCAGTGCTAGAGCTCCCCTAGGGAACACCGGGGAGCTGTTTTTT. It specifies CSARAPLGNTGELFF.

Ten or more counts support this clonotype. V gene TRBV4-2 combines with J gene TRBJ2-7; D not resolved. This CDR3 has 16 residues. Trimming removed 1 base from V and 6 bases from J, with 19 bases in between. CDR1 is LGHNA and CDR2 is YNFKEQ in the germline V gene. The CDR3 region is CASSQAFGRHPLEQYF. In DNA, the CDR3 is TGTGCCAGCAGCCAAGCATTCGGCAGGCACCCCCTCGAGCAGTACTTC.

This clonotype was seen a handful of times. The CDR3 DNA reads as TGCGCCAGCAAGGGACTAGCGGGAGAGCAGTTCTTC. This translates into CASKGLAGEQFF. The gene calls are TRBV10-2 and TRBJ2-1, with TRBD2 matching 13 bases. CDR1 WSHSY and CDR2 SAAADI come from the germline V gene. The CDR3 runs 12 residues. The V segment lost 7 bases and the J segment 10 bases; nucleotides outside the gene matches: 1.

This clonotype was counted a few times. CDR3 loop: CASSQSGGNEQFF. The CDR3 DNA follows: TGTGCCAGCAGCCAATCCGGAGGGAATGAGCAGTTCTTC. The rearrangement links TRBV14 to TRBJ2-1; a weak D match, TRBD2 (6 bases). The length of the CDR3 is 13 residues. Germline lookup yields CDR1 SGHDN and CDR2 FVKESK. Trimming removed 2 bases at V and 7 bases at J, with 9 bases between.

This clonotype was observed a few times. The chain joins TRBV12-3 or TRBV12-4 to TRBJ2-5; 7 bases are shared with TRBD2. V lost 6 bases and J lost 5; bases outside the gene matches: 6. This CDR3 region has 13 residues. The CDR3 bases are TGTGCCAGCAGCCTTAGCGGGTTTGAGACCCAGTACTTC. It yields the protein CASSLSGFETQYF.

This clonotype was picked up a small number of times. V and J are TRBV29-1 and TRBJ2-1; weak D call: TRBD1 (6 bases). The V gene's germline CDR1 is SQVTM and CDR2 ANQGSEA. The CDR3 consists of 15 residues. V was trimmed by 4 bases and J by 2 bases, leaving 15 bases between them. CDR3 sequence reads: CSVGRDRLTYNEQFF. In nucleotides, the CDR3 is TGCAGCGTTGGCCGAGACAGGCTAACCTACAATGAGCAGTTCTTC.

Ten or more counts support this clonotype. The V call is TRBV6-5, the J call TRBJ2-2; D is uncertain. The CDR3 is 12 residues long. In germline, CDR1 is MNHEY, CDR2 SVGAGI. V lost 5 bases and J 8 bases, leaving 9 bases between the germline ends. CDR3 loop: CASSTRAGELFF. As DNA, the CDR3 is TGTGCCAGCAGTACCCGTGCTGGGGAGCTGTTTTTT.

CDR3 sequence: CASSHGTGSGVGEQYF. The CDR3 region has the DNA TGTGCCAGCAGCCACGGGACAGGGTCTGGAGTAGGCGAGCAGTACTTC. V usage is TRBV12-3 or TRBV12-4 and J usage is TRBJ2-7, with TRBD1 matching 9 bases. The CDR3 has 16 residues. V shed 6 bases and J 6 bases; nucleotides not matched to a gene: 15.

This clonotype showed up just a few times. DNA of the CDR3: TGTGCCAGCAGCTCGCAGGGTTTTAGCACAGATACGCAGTATTTT. Its translation: CASSSQGFSTDTQYF. This rearrangement joins TRBV7-2 to TRBJ2-3; TRBD1 is a possible D gene (5 bases). Trimming left V 4 bases short and J 0 bases short, with 11 bases between. Looked up from germline, CDR1 is SGHTA and CDR2 is FQGNSA. CDR3 length: 15 amino acids.

This clonotype has a handful of counts. The DNA of the CDR3 is TGCGCCAGCAGAGGGGGTTACCCCACAGATACGCAGTATTTT. Its translation is CASRGGYPTDTQYF. The chain couples TRBV5-1 to TRBJ2-3; D may be TRBD1 (6 bases). Germline V gives CDR1 SGHRS, CDR2 YFSETQ. The CDR3 is 14 residues long. V was cut by 5 bases and J by 2 bases, with 12 bases left in between.

The V gene is TRBV7-2, the J gene TRBJ2-1; D remains unclear. The germline V gene encodes CDR1 SGHTA and CDR2 FQGNSA. Trimming pared 2 bases from V and 8 bases from J, leaving 16 bases between. The CDR3 spans 15 residues. The chain's CDR3 is CASSLSPSPAYEQFF. The CDR3 nucleotides are TGTGCCAGCAGCTTATCCCCTTCCCCGGCGTATGAGCAGTTCTTC.

This clonotype turned up a few times. The genes are TRBV20-1 and TRBJ2-7, with 15 bases matching TRBD2. V lost 4 bases and J lost 4; bases outside the gene matches: 8. CDR1 is DFQATT, CDR2 SNEGSKA, per germline (reference sequence). The CDR3 is 16 amino acids. The DNA for the CDR3 is TGCAGTGCTACCGGACTAGCGGGAGGGCCGAGGTACGAGCAGTACTTC. Its protein is CSATGLAGGPRYEQYF.

This clonotype was picked up a small number of times. The chain has TRBV28 and TRBJ1-2; tentative D call: TRBD1 (5 bases). From germline, CDR1 is MDHEN and CDR2 SYDVKM. The CDR3 runs to 13 residues. V lost 6 bases and J lost 8, with 16 bases in between. The DNA of the CDR3 is TGTGCCAGCAGGATCGGGGGGGGTAACGGCTACACCTTC. This codes for CASRIGGGNGYTF.

V and J are TRBV20-1 and TRBJ2-2; D is possibly TRBD2 (5 bases). Germline V gene lookup returns CDR1 DFQATT and CDR2 SNEGSKA (reference sequence). V lost 3 bases, J lost 4 bases, and 15 bases lay in between. CDR3 size: 15 residues. This CDR3 is CSARGALRGTGELFF. The CDR3 region has the DNA TGCAGTGCTAGGGGAGCGTTACGAGGCACCGGGGAGCTGTTTTTT.

V gene TRBV5-1 combines with J gene TRBJ2-3; possibly TRBD1 or TRBD2 for D (5 bases each). The V gene lost 6 bases and the J gene lost 2 bases, with 16 bases spanning the gap. This CDR3 is built from 15 residues. The germline CDR1 and CDR2 sequences are SGHRS and YFSETQ. CDR3 nucleotide sequence: TGCGCCAGCACCTCAGGGACCGGGCTCACAGATACGCAGTATTTT. This codes for CASTSGTGLTDTQYF.

Only a few counts were recorded for this clonotype. This chain links TRBV7-2 with TRBJ2-1; D is uncertain. The CDR3 contains 13 residues. V lost 2 bases, J lost 3 bases, and 5 bases lay in between. Germline CDR1 SGHTA, CDR2 FQGNSA. The chain's CDR3 is CASSLNDYNEQFF. The CDR3 DNA follows: TGTGCCAGCAGCTTAAACGACTACAATGAGCAGTTCTTC.

This clonotype was seen only a few times. The rearrangement joins TRBV5-1 to TRBJ2-5, with TRBD1 matching 11 bases. The CDR3 contains 16 residues. J gave up 4 bases and V 4 bases, and 9 bases lay outside the gene matches. From germline, CDR1 is SGHRS and CDR2 YFSETQ. Here the CDR3 reads CASSKPGTGGVETQYF. As DNA, the CDR3 is TGCGCCAGCAGCAAGCCCGGGACAGGGGGGGTAGAGACCCAGTACTTC.

This clonotype was observed a handful of times. V gene TRBV7-9 combines with J gene TRBJ2-1; no reliable D call. V was shortened by 4 bases and J by 5 bases, with 18 bases between the two germline ends. The CDR3 runs 16 residues. Germline V CDR1 and CDR2: SEHNR, FQNEAQ (reference sequence). The CDR3 sequence is CASSYSGLPRNNEQFF. The CDR3 region has the DNA TGTGCCAGCAGCTACTCCGGCCTCCCCCGAAACAATGAGCAGTTCTTC.

The chain carries TRBV7-9 and TRBJ2-1, with 7 bases aligning to TRBD2. CDR1 SEHNR and CDR2 FQNEAQ come from the germline V gene (reference sequence). The V gene end was trimmed by 5 bases and the J gene end by 8 bases; junction bases not matched to a gene: 9. The CDR3 is made up of 14 amino acids. CDR3 loop: CASSPHPGLDEQFF. As DNA, the CDR3 is TGTGCCAGCAGCCCTCACCCAGGACTAGATGAGCAGTTCTTC.

This clonotype has only a few counts. The CDR3 DNA is TGTGCCAGCAGCCAAGCGGGAGCAACCACCGGGGAGCTGTTTTTT. This codes for CASSQAGATTGELFF. The chain couples TRBV5-5 to TRBJ2-2; 8 nucleotides line up with TRBD2. The CDR3 sequence is 15 residues long. Germline CDR1 SGHKS, CDR2 YYEKEE (reference sequence). V shed 4 bases and J 4 bases; nucleotides not matched to a gene: 6.

The chain combines TRBV12-3 or TRBV12-4 with TRBJ2-1, with 7 bases identical to TRBD2. Trimming took 5 bases from V and 0 from J; bases not matched to a gene: 7. The CDR3 loop spans 16 amino acids. CDR3 protein: CASSPLSGDSYNEQFF. In DNA, the CDR3 is TGTGCCAGCAGTCCTCTGAGCGGGGACTCCTACAATGAGCAGTTCTTC.

This chain uses TRBV20-1 with TRBJ2-5; 11 bases are a match to TRBD2. CDR1 is DFQATT, CDR2 SNEGSKA, per germline (reference sequence). This CDR3 has 17 residues. V was clipped by 1 base and J by 5 bases; unmatched bases: 12. The CDR3: CSARVLAGGRVPETQYF. CDR3 DNA sequence: TGCAGTGCTAGAGTTCTAGCGGGAGGCCGAGTACCCGAGACCCAGTACTTC.